This T cell receptor (beta chain) derives from a study of T cells in Graves' hyperthyroidism and ophthalmopathy (dated by TCRdb to about 2019). Background on the whole study: Peripheral blood samples were taken at the time of initial diagnosis, prior to any treatment. To identify TCR V-J signatures that set the groups apart, the researchers used a discovery cohort of 100 or so patients, made up of 40 to 45 with Graves' ophthalmopathy and about 60 with stable Graves' hyperthyroidism. Prospective prediction of ophthalmopathy was tested in an independent validation cohort consisting of 18 hyperthyroidism patients and around 16 patients who later progressed to ophthalmopathy. The 100 or so discovery patients were randomly divided into training and test sets at a 7:3 ratio. The study also compared thyroid tissue and blood T-cell repertoires from about 6 Graves' hyperthyroidism patients. Once sampling was done, hyperthyroidism patients were given methimazole at a starting dose of 30 mg daily, whereas ophthalmopathy patients were given high-dose intravenous methylprednisolone. The paper describes TCR Vbeta CDR3 sequencing of 135 peripheral blood samples, made up of some 42 ophthalmopathy patients, 70 to 80 hyperthyroidism patients and 17 progressor patients. Broad study findings and their caveats: In validation, progression to ophthalmopathy was predicted by the model with 70.59% sensitivity and roughly 76% specificity, a median of around 6.5 months before onset. No statistical method was used to fix the sample size in advance, and group allocation was not hidden from the investigators. In cross-validation, a model built on a 13 V-J signature told ophthalmopathy apart from stable hyperthyroidism with under 90% sensitivity and around 84% specificity, and in testing the same model reached 80%/75%. Most expanded thyroid clonotypes (frequency above 0.001) were also detected in blood, a finding suggesting that blood repertoires may reflect thyroid immune responses.

Stable Graves' hyperthyroidism was defined as the absence of progression to ophthalmopathy over 18 months of follow-up. The hyperthyroidism patients were between 18 and 65 years old and newly diagnosed, with a disease duration of less than 2 months. Exclusion was applied to patients with uncontrolled infections, other autoimmune diseases, pregnancy or lactation. Clinical symptoms, serum thyroxine and TRAb, thyroid ultrasound, and orbital computed tomography formed the basis for the diagnoses. Ficoll-Paque density gradient centrifugation was used to isolate PBMCs from about 10 ml of fresh peripheral blood. Trizol reagent was used to extract total RNA, and RNA quality was then checked on an Agilent 2100 Bioanalyzer. V is pruned by 3 bases and J by 4 bases, leaving 4 bases of the junction without a gene match. CDR1 and CDR2 were assigned from the germline V gene (reference sequence) as GTSNPN and SVGIG. The CDR3 measures 15 amino acids from cysteine to phenylalanine. Only CDR3 DNA remains: 45 bases, in frame from the first base.

The TCR beta CDR3 regions were amplified from RNA transcripts. The first round of RT-PCR for the TCR CDR3 was performed with the HTBI primer set and the Qiagen OneStep RT-PCR kit. The libraries were constructed in a second round of multiplex PCR and then size-selected and purified. Libraries were sequenced paired-end with 100 bp reads on an Illumina HiSeq2000. The published analysis was carried out like this. SOAPnuke was used to process the raw data, with reads discarded if the reads contained adapters or uncalled bases, had a mean Phred below 15, or lacked an exact constant-primer or identifier match. High-quality paired reads were merged using COPE v1.2.5, and each unique nucleotide sequence was defined as a clonotype. MiTCR v1.1 was used to align the clonotypes against IMGT TRBV, TRBD and TRBJ reference segments. Only V-J combinations with frequency above 0.0001, covering 99% to 99.2% of repertoires, were analysed. The TCS score was defined as the ratio of F50 (clonal expansion) to E x V (chaos), calculated using BLOSUM62-based TCRdist between CDR3 peptides within each V-J. Welch's t-statistics and random forest reduced around 510 V-J features to around 14, which were used in a naive Bayes classifier (R e1071). TCRdb passed the public sequencing reads through fastp at Q25 and MiXCR, retaining productive beta sequences. Each CDR3 protein appears once, grouped with its most common genes and DNA. TCRdb, rather than the study authors, made the V and J calls. A total of some 560,000 distinct CDR3 sequences appear in this sample, 14% of them only once. Over 11% of the sample comes from the top ten.

This clonotype turned up a few times. Its antigen is currently not known. No clone much larger than this one lies a single base away; base qualities are absent. Sequenced: blood. The TCR comes from a middle-aged woman with Graves' hyperthyroidism. The chain employs TRBV30 and TRBJ2-3; TRBD2 matches 13 bases in the middle. The CDR3 in this case is CAWRTSGRLADTQYF. At the DNA level, the sequence is TGTGCCTGGAGGACTAGCGGGAGGTTAGCAGATACGCAGTATTTT.